This entry lists 13 T cell receptor beta chains sequenced from one sample in a study of blood T cell repertoires in COVID-19. Libraries were prepared by immunoSEQ multiplex PCR; TCRdb keeps only in-frame clonotypes and omits some of them. The repertoire holds about 280,000 clones, with approximately 85% as singletons. The specimen sequenced was peripheral blood. The receptors were sampled from a man aged 50-60 years with active or convalescent COVID-19.

This chain joins TRBV6-5 and TRBJ1-3; no firm D call. The germline CDR1 and CDR2 sequences are MNHEY and SVGAGI. V lost 7 bases and J lost 0, with 13 bases in between. The CDR3 totals 15 residues. The CDR3 reads CASKLHGLSGNTIYF. The CDR3 bases are TGTGCCAGCAAGTTACACGGACTCTCTGGAAACACCATATATTTT.

This chain uses TRBV7-9 with TRBJ1-4; 9 nucleotides agree with TRBD1. Germline V lookup: CDR1 SEHNR, CDR2 FQNEAQ (reference sequence). With 5 bases clipped from V and 0 bases from J, the junction kept 10 bases outside the gene matches. The CDR3 consists of 18 residues. CDR3 sequence (DNA): TGTGCCAGCAGCCCCCGACAGGGGGGCGGAGCAACTAATGAAAAACTGTTTTTT. It specifies CASSPRQGGGATNEKLFF. Supplemented by reference TRBV7-9 and TRBJ1-4, the full variable domain reads DTGVSQNPRHKITKRGQNVTFRCDPISEHNRLYWYRQTLGQGPEFLTYFQNEAQLEKSRLLSDRFSAERPKGSFSTLEIQRTEQGDSAMYLCASSPRQGGGATNEKLFFGSGTQLSVL.

This clone was counted only a few times. This chain uses TRBV5-1 with TRBJ1-3; D remains ambiguous. This CDR3 region has 13 residues. Looked up from germline, CDR1 is SGHRS and CDR2 is YFSETQ. V gave up 3 bases and J gave up 4 bases, with 8 bases separating them. As DNA, the CDR3 is TGCGCCAGCAGCTCGGAACAGGGAAACACCATATATTTT. Residues: CASSSEQGNTIYF.

The J gene is TRBJ1-2, the V gene TRBV28; D call uncertain. The ends were cut back, 3 bases at V and 1 base at J, with 6 bases in the middle. The CDR3 runs to 13 residues. Germline V gives CDR1 MDHEN, CDR2 SYDVKM. The CDR3 reads CASSLNSNYGYTF. In DNA, the CDR3 is TGTGCCAGCAGTTTGAACAGTAACTATGGCTACACCTTC.

This chain links TRBV10-1 with TRBJ1-6, with a possible D match to TRBD1 (5 bases). Germline V gene lookup returns CDR1 WNHNN and CDR2 SYGVQD (reference sequence). The CDR3 is 12 amino acids. V shed 9 bases and J shed 7 bases, with 10 bases lying between them. CDR3 protein: CARQGANSPLHF. In DNA form, the CDR3 reads TGCGCCAGGCAGGGTGCCAATTCACCCCTCCACTTT.

The chain couples TRBV5-8 to TRBJ1-4, with a possible D match to TRBD1 (5 bases). V was cut by 3 bases and J by 8 bases, with 14 bases left in between. The CDR3 runs 14 residues. Germline CDR1 is SGHTS and CDR2 is YDEGEE. The CDR3 sequence: CASSSGLNSEKLFF. The CDR3 nucleotides are TGTGCCAGCAGCTCGGGACTGAATAGCGAAAAACTGTTTTTT.

The sample holds one count of this clone. The rearrangement uses TRBV20-1 and TRBJ2-1; no clear D. Per germline, CDR1 DFQATT and CDR2 SNEGSKA (reference sequence). The CDR3 extends over 10 amino acids. Trimming cost V 1 base and J 12 bases, with 7 bases left between them. Written as DNA, the CDR3 is TGCAGTGCTAGAGGTGAACTGCAGTTCTTC. Translated: CSARGELQFF.

In this sample, this clone turned up once. The rearrangement joins TRBV9 to TRBJ2-1; the match to TRBD2 covers 8 bases. In germline, CDR1 is SGDLS, CDR2 YYNGEE. V lost 0 bases and J lost 7; bases outside the gene matches: 9. The CDR3 is 16 residues long. The CDR3 DNA follows: TGTGCCAGCAGCGTAGTAGGTAGCGGGACCCCAAATGAGCAGTTCTTC. Its protein product is CASSVVGSGTPNEQFF.

This clone was counted only a few times. The chain couples TRBV29-1 to TRBJ2-5; 7 bases map to TRBD1. In germline, CDR1 is SQVTM, CDR2 ANQGSEA. After removal of 7 bases from V and 2 bases from J, the junction contained 4 bases not matched to a gene. CDR3 length equals 12 residues. CDR3 sequence (DNA): TGCAGCGGGGGACAGCCTCAAGAGACCCAGTACTTC. This gives the protein CSGGQPQETQYF.

The chain carries TRBV2 and TRBJ2-3, with 8 bases matching TRBD2. This CDR3 region has 15 residues. Germline CDR1 is SNHLY and CDR2 is FYNNEI. V shed 7 bases and J 0 bases; nucleotides not matched to a gene: 6. The CDR3 DNA follows: TGTGCCAGCACGACTAGCGCAACTAGCACAGATACGCAGTATTTT. Residues: CASTTSATSTDTQYF.

The gene calls are TRBV5-8 and TRBJ1-2; D remains unclear. Germline CDR1 SGHTS, CDR2 YDEGEE. CDR3 length: 15 residues. V lost 5 bases and J lost 1, with 15 bases in between. The CDR3 bases are TGTGCCAGCAGATTGACCCGGGGTAATAACTATGGCTACACCTTC. Translating gives CASRLTRGNNYGYTF.

The CDR3 sequence: CASSLAGGIGRTRETQYF. The CDR3 DNA sequence: TGTGCCAGCAGCTTAGCGGGAGGTATAGGGAGGACAAGAGAGACCCAGTACTTC. The chain couples TRBV7-9 to TRBJ2-5; D is possibly TRBD2 (6 bases). CDR1 and CDR2 (germline): SEHNR, FQNEAQ (reference sequence). The CDR3 spans 18 residues. Trimming removed 0 bases at V and 4 bases at J, with 21 bases between.

This chain connects TRBV5-1 to TRBJ2-1; D remains unclear. The CDR3 runs to 15 residues. CDR1 is SGHRS, CDR2 YFSETQ, per germline. V was cut by 0 bases and J by 3 bases, with 10 bases left in between. CDR3 residues: CASSLAGHDYNEQFF. CDR3 nucleotide sequence: TGCGCCAGCAGCTTGGCTGGGCATGACTACAATGAGCAGTTCTTC.